This TCR beta chain appears in the sequencing data of a study of cytomegalovirus exposure and HLA in healthy donors. Germline V gene lookup returns CDR1 SGHTS and CDR2 YDEGEE. V lost 0 bases to trimming and J lost 10 bases; unmatched junction nucleotides: 5. The CDR3 has 13 residues. Primers included in the PCR were 60 Vbeta and 13 Jbeta primers. Sequencing used immunoSEQ multiplex PCR; TCRdb keeps in-frame clones, though not all of them. The sample contains under 130,000 clones, just over 75% of which appear only once. Study-wide results and limits: Reportedly, a later analysis found an Asian-associated ancestry cluster had fewer N-insertions than the approximately 700-donor mean. HLA alleles were associated with 15,000 to 20,000 TCR beta sequences in a later analysis at 0.05 false discovery rate. The study flagged some 170 TCR beta chains as cytomegalovirus-associated.

Details on this clone: Its matching antigen is unknown.

Sequenced input: PBMCs. The clonotype originates from a man aged 40-49 years in good health and CMV-seropositive. The chain has TRBV5-8 and TRBJ1-1, with TRBD1 identical over 8 bases. The CDR3 region has the DNA TGTGCCAGCAGCTTGGGACGGACAGGGCTAGCTTTCTTT. This gives the protein CASSLGRTGLAFF.